This T cell receptor (beta chain) is drawn from a study of CD8+ T cells in alopecia areata. Overall study context: Scoring of severity for treated patients was based on percentage of affected scalp area.

It was cDNA, reverse transcribed from extracted RNA, that served as the sequencing template. Here immunoSEQ multiplex PCR was the method, and the copy in TCRdb shows in-frame clones only, minus some. The table has roughly 92,000 clones, 70% to 80% seen once. V lost 1 base and J lost 2; bases outside the gene matches: 1. The germline CDR1 and CDR2 sequences are SGHTA and FQGNSA. The CDR3 consists of 15 residues. The study, taken as a whole, reports: Clonality exceeded that of normal scalp in lesional scalp, most notably in alopecia totalis/universalis.

This clone was seen just once. Its antigen is not known. Treatment noted: oral pan-JAK inhibitor, 5-10 mg twice daily. The clonotype comes from a human donor with alopecia areata. The source material was CD8+ T cells sorted from blood, sampled between weeks 43 and 45, from a patient treated with tofacitinib. This sequence joins TRBV7-2 and TRBJ2-1; 8 nucleotides agree with TRBD2. CDR3: CASSLVSGTYNEQFF. CDR3 nucleotide sequence: TGTGCCAGCAGCTTAGTTAGCGGGACCTACAATGAGCAGTTCTTC.